This T cell receptor (beta chain) was identified during a study of shared clonotypes between healthy human individuals. Trimming at V came to 5 bases and at J to 2 bases, leaving 2 bases not matched to a gene. Germline CDR1 is MNHEY and CDR2 is SMNVEV (reference sequence). The CDR3 spans 13 residues. The sample holds a few counts of this clone. This clone may be a read error of a much larger clone one base away. The same CDR3 also results from other DNA sequences found in this sample. Method: immunoSEQ multiplex PCR; TCRdb's copy keeps in-frame clones and lacks some. The sample holds about 1 million clones, under 80% seen once.

Sequenced input: memory CD4+ T cells sorted from blood. The sample's subset: CD45RA-negative fraction. The genes are TRBV27 and TRBJ1-2; 7 bases match TRBD1. This TCR derives from a man between 18 and 35 years old in good health. The CDR3 sequence: CASSRQGNYGYTF. CDR3 nucleotide sequence: TGTGCCAGCAGTCGACAGGGAAACTATGGCTACACCTTC.